This is a list of T cell receptor beta chains from one sample in a study of cytomegalovirus exposure and HLA in healthy donors. Sequenced by immunoSEQ multiplex PCR; TCRdb stores in-frame clones only, minus some. This sample's clone table lists some 150,000 clones. The specimen was PBMCs. Source of these receptors: a man aged 40-55 years in good health and CMV-seronegative. CDR3s include the opening cysteine and the closing phenylalanine or tryptophan. Each record gives: J gene, V gene, D gene, CDR3 protein, CDR3 DNA. D genes are given only for firm matches.

>TRBJ1-4|TRBV5-1|NA
CASSPGGTNEKLFF
TGCGCCAGCAGCCCGGGGGGTACTAATGAAAAACTGTTTTTT
>TRBJ1-2|TRBV13|NA
CASSLGLVPSGYGYTF
TGTGCCAGCAGCTTAGGCTTGGTCCCCTCGGGGTATGGCTACACCTTC
>TRBJ2-3|TRBV5-1|TRBD2
CASSIRTSGGGADTQYF
TGCGCCAGCAGCATTAGGACTAGCGGGGGGGGCGCAGATACGCAGTATTTT
>TRBJ1-5|TRBV7-9|TRBD1
CASSFAGTGGYSNQPQHF
TGTGCCAGCAGCTTTGCCGGGACAGGGGGGTATAGCAATCAGCCCCAGCATTTT
>TRBJ1-2|TRBV4-3|TRBD1
CASSQARTGGRGYTF
TGCGCCAGCAGCCAAGCCCGGACAGGGGGCCGGGGCTACACCTTC
>TRBJ2-7|TRBV10-3|NA
CAIRGRLSYEQYF
TGTGCCATCAGGGGCCGTCTCTCCTACGAGCAGTACTTC
>TRBJ1-1|TRBV5-1|TRBD1
CASSKTMDREDSEAFF
TGCGCCAGCAGCAAGACCATGGACAGGGAGGATTCTGAAGCTTTCTTT
>TRBJ1-2|TRBV27|TRBD1
CASSLLTGGIGYTF
TGTGCCAGCAGTCTCTTGACAGGGGGCATTGGCTACACCTTC
>TRBJ1-5|TRBV11-2|NA
CASSRSHSNQPQHF
TGTGCCAGCAGCCGGAGCCATAGCAATCAGCCCCAGCATTTT
>TRBJ1-5|TRBV6-1|NA
CASRVGGIGPGPQHF
TGTGCCAGCAGGGTTGGAGGGATCGGTCCTGGGCCCCAGCATTTT
>TRBJ1-2|TRBV19|NA
CASYKQGYYGYTF
TGTGCCAGTTATAAACAGGGTTACTATGGCTACACCTTC
>TRBJ2-1|TRBV18|NA
CASSPDRSPYNEQFF
TGTGCCAGCTCACCAGACAGAAGCCCCTACAATGAGCAGTTCTTC
>TRBJ1-1|TRBV7-2|TRBD1
CASSRDRGDTEAFF
TGTGCCAGCAGCCGGGACAGGGGGGACACTGAAGCTTTCTTT
>TRBJ1-5|TRBV25-1|NA
CASSESREGPQHF
TGTGCCAGCAGTGAATCGAGGGAAGGGCCCCAGCATTTT
>TRBJ2-7|TRBV11-3|NA
CASSLEQGYEQYF
TGTGCCAGCAGCTTAGAACAGGGCTACGAGCAGTACTTC
>TRBJ1-4|TRBV5-1|NA
CASSLGGQMGEKLFF
TGCGCCAGCAGCTTGGGAGGCCAAATGGGTGAAAAACTGTTTTTT
>TRBJ1-5|TRBV14|TRBD1
CASTRPGQGGNQPQHF
TGTGCCAGCACCCGCCCAGGACAGGGAGGCAATCAGCCCCAGCATTTT
>TRBJ2-7|TRBV5-6|TRBD1
CASSSPGQYIYEQYF
TGTGCCAGCAGCTCCCCGGGACAGTATATCTACGAGCAGTACTTC
>TRBJ2-5|TRBV9|TRBD2
CASSVAERGRETQYF
TGTGCCAGCAGCGTAGCAGAGCGGGGTAGAGAGACCCAGTACTTC
>TRBJ2-3|TRBV28|TRBD2
CASTRWGGTADTQYF
TGTGCCAGCACGCGGTGGGGGGGAACTGCGGATACGCAGTATTTT
>TRBJ1-2|TRBV28|TRBD1
CASSLRASGQANYTF
TGTGCCAGCAGTTTAAGGGCCTCGGGACAGGCCAACTACACCTTC
>TRBJ2-7|TRBV5-4|NA
CASSLEGGEQYF
TGTGCCAGCAGCTTGGAGGGGGGGGAGCAGTACTTC
>TRBJ1-6|TRBV29-1|NA
CSVSTAPGSPLHF
TGCAGCGTTTCGACAGCGCCCGGTTCACCCCTCCACTTT
>TRBJ1-1|TRBV27|NA
CATVTQGLNEAFF
TGTGCCACCGTTACACAGGGATTAAATGAAGCTTTCTTT
>TRBJ2-3|TRBV9|TRBD2
CASTLSGGSTDTQYF
TGTGCCAGCACCCTTAGCGGGGGTAGCACAGATACGCAGTATTTT
>TRBJ2-7|TRBV2|NA
CASSEQGPSYEQYF
TGTGCCAGCAGTGAACAGGGGCCGTCCTACGAGCAGTACTTC
>TRBJ1-1|TRBV6-5|NA
CASSYGGSLNTEAFF
TGTGCCAGCAGTTACGGGGGCAGTTTGAACACTGAAGCTTTCTTT
>TRBJ2-1|TRBV5-6|TRBD1
CASSEDRSAGGRYNEQFF
TGTGCCAGCAGCGAGGACAGGTCTGCGGGTGGTAGATACAATGAGCAGTTCTTC
>TRBJ1-2|TRBV20-1|NA
CSVKSGGGYTF
TGCAGTGTCAAGTCCGGGGGAGGCTACACCTTC
>TRBJ2-3|TRBV7-9|NA
CASSRLWGRTDTQYF
TGTGCCAGCAGCCGGCTCTGGGGGCGAACAGATACGCAGTATTTT
>TRBJ1-4|TRBV18|NA
CASSPLNEKLFF
TGTGCCAGCTCACCGCTAAATGAAAAACTGTTTTTT
>TRBJ1-1|TRBV5-4|NA
CASSHYTLNTEAFF
TGTGCCAGCAGCCATTATACACTGAACACTGAAGCTTTCTTT
>TRBJ2-2|TRBV2|NA
CASSDRGVGGELFF
TGTGCCAGCAGTGACAGGGGGGTAGGCGGGGAGCTGTTTTTT
>TRBJ2-1|TRBV6-5|NA
CASTTQGSSYNEQFF
TGTGCCAGCACCACCCAGGGGAGCTCCTACAATGAGCAGTTCTTC
>TRBJ1-5|TRBV12-5|NA
CASASLRGAGNQPQHF
TGTGCTAGTGCCTCCCTTAGAGGTGCTGGGAATCAGCCCCAGCATTTT
>TRBJ1-1|TRBV7-9|NA
CASSLVVSLRGEAFF
TGTGCCAGCAGCTTAGTAGTGAGTCTCCGGGGTGAAGCTTTCTTT
>TRBJ1-2|TRBV4-3|NA
CASSQSSGTGYTF
TGCGCCAGCAGCCAATCTTCAGGAACCGGCTACACCTTC
>TRBJ2-2|TRBV6-5|NA
CASSDGTHESGELFF
TGTGCCAGCAGCGACGGGACTCACGAGTCCGGGGAGCTGTTTTTT
>TRBJ2-7|TRBV4-1|NA
CASSQDGNSGNEQYF
TGCGCCAGCAGCCAAGATGGGAATTCAGGGAACGAGCAGTACTTC
>TRBJ1-5|TRBV7-9|NA
CASSTTGSLQHF
TGTGCCAGCAGCACCACAGGGTCGCTCCAGCATTTT
>TRBJ2-3|TRBV4-2|NA
CASSQGAVSDTQYF
TGTGCCAGCAGCCAAGGAGCCGTCTCAGATACGCAGTATTTT
>TRBJ2-5|TRBV5-1|TRBD1
CASSTEGQLFQETQYF
TGCGCCAGCTCTACCGAGGGACAGCTATTCCAAGAGACCCAGTACTTC
>TRBJ2-7|TRBV13|TRBD1
CASSQGQGLYEQYF
TGTGCCAGCAGCCAGGGACAGGGGCTTTACGAGCAGTACTTC
>TRBJ1-1|TRBV10-2|NA
CASSEQLPLRGDTEAFF
TGCGCCAGCAGTGAGCAGCTTCCACTACGGGGGGATACTGAAGCTTTCTTT
>TRBJ1-5|TRBV6-1|NA
CASSFRGQLNQPQHF
TGTGCCAGCAGTTTCAGAGGACAGCTCAATCAGCCCCAGCATTTT
>TRBJ1-6|TRBV9|NA
CASSEAGLPNSPLHF
TGTGCCAGCAGCGAAGCGGGGCTGCCTAATTCACCCCTCCACTTT
>TRBJ2-7|TRBV7-9|TRBD2
CASSSRLAGVGEQYF
TGTGCCAGCAGCTCGCGACTAGCGGGGGTTGGCGAGCAGTACTTC
>TRBJ2-3|TRBV10-3|NA
CAIRASANTDTQYF
TGTGCCATCAGGGCTAGCGCAAACACAGATACGCAGTATTTT
>TRBJ1-3|TRBV7-2|TRBD1
CASSWGQGLDGNTIYF
TGTGCCAGCAGCTGGGGACAGGGGCTGGATGGAAACACCATATATTTT
>TRBJ2-3|TRBV2|NA
CASITVRTQYF
TGTGCCAGCATCACCGTGAGGACGCAGTATTTT
>TRBJ2-3|TRBV5-5|TRBD1
CASSSGQPSTDTQYF
TGTGCCAGCAGCTCGGGACAGCCTAGCACAGATACGCAGTATTTT
>TRBJ1-6|TRBV11-2|TRBD1
CASTAGTGHNSPLHF
TGTGCCAGCACCGCCGGGACAGGGCATAATTCACCCCTCCACTTT
>TRBJ2-5|TRBV9|TRBD2
CASSQGLAGFQETQYF
TGTGCCAGCTCCCAGGGGCTAGCGGGGTTCCAAGAGACCCAGTACTTC
>TRBJ1-5|TRBV5-5|TRBD1
CASSGDRAGQPQHF
TGTGCCAGCAGCGGGGACAGGGCGGGCCAGCCCCAGCATTTT